This T cell receptor (beta chain) comes out of a study of tumor-infiltrating lymphocytes in primary liver carcinoma. Study in general: Each of the samples returned roughly 3.65 to 7.5 million productive TCRbeta reads (a yield similar across tissue types).

Synthesis of TCR beta cDNA was carried out from approximately 470 ng total RNA with a constant-region primer. Three nested multiplex PCR rounds of slightly modified ARM-PCR generated TCR beta libraries. Each of the first two PCR rounds ran approximately 10 cycles with TRBV1-TRBV30 forward and C-beta reverse primers. TCRdb called the multiplex PCR reads again in MiXCR, with one record for every CDR3 protein. Among 100,000 or so distinct CDR3 sequences listed, around 80% were seen once. Notes on this clonotype: An end of the junction differs from the germline gene, which may be a read error.

Without any cell sorting, about 19-31 mg of bulk tissue yielded co-extracted RNA and DNA. Germline lookup yields CDR1 SQVTM and CDR2 ANQGSEA. CDR3 length: 14 residues. The chain recombines TRBV29-1 with TRBJ2-2; 7 nucleotides align to TRBD2. This TCR derives from a middle-aged man with primary liver carcinoma and hepatitis B virus infection. Sequencing used liver tumor tissue from sampling region 3. The subset is: tumor region T3, left-lateral pole. The CDR3 is CSVEGTRGAGKLFF. CDR3 sequence (DNA): TGCAGCGTTGAAGGGACTAGAGGCGCCGGGAAGCTGTTTTTT.